This is a list of T cell receptor beta chains from one sample in a study of T cells in Graves' hyperthyroidism and ophthalmopathy. MiXCR was run by TCRdb on the multiplex PCR reads, yielding one entry per CDR3 protein. The profile shows roughly 660,000 distinct CDR3 sequences, about 18% of them singletons. The sample consisted of blood. These receptors were obtained from a man aged 45 to 65 with Graves' hyperthyroidism. CDR3s include the opening cysteine and the closing phenylalanine or tryptophan. The order of the fields is CDR3 length, V gene, clone size, CDR3 protein. Only some rows state a clone size, as once, few, many or a class for expanded clones.

11	TRBV30	few	CAWSTANTIYF
16	TRBV14	few	CASSGTGQLNTGELFF
14	TRBV4-1	.	CASSRGHPTDTQYF
15	TRBV12-3/TRBV12-4	.	CASSLYRRSNYGYTF
15	TRBV9	.	CASSVATSGVCEQYF
16	TRBV12-3/TRBV12-4	many	CASNNMRTGGSTEAFF
13	TRBV7-9	.	CASNRTENTEAFF
15	TRBV27	many	CASSSLDGIVYEQYF
16	TRBV25-1	.	CASSSSGPHPDTEAFF
19	TRBV9	few	CASSVASGIPPLAKNIQYF
18	TRBV27	.	CASSESRLVGRRNQPQHF
15	TRBV12-3/TRBV12-4	.	CASSLQRTKGETQYF
14	TRBV25-1	.	CASSEWTAGETQYF
15	TRBV27	.	CASSSQGGWDQPQHF
14	TRBV6-2/TRBV6-3	few	CASTYRVAGTEAFF
14	TRBV9	.	CASSALQGNTEAFF
13	TRBV29-1	.	CSVSGTGGYEQYF
17	TRBV2	.	CASSEGRLAGGTDTQYF
16	TRBV20-1	.	CSASILGQRNTDTQYF
16	TRBV6-2/TRBV6-3	few	CASSYRTGVIYNEQFF
16	TRBV4-1	few	CASSAASRGVLGELFF
15	TRBV6-5	few	CASSYSHPNTGELFF
11	TRBV25-1	.	CASGLNNEQFF
11	TRBV25-1	.	CASSESPKQFF
18	TRBV11-2	many	CASSTGLAGGLSVETQYF
13	TRBV28	.	CASRRQGAGTQYF
13	TRBV6-1	many	CASRLGQGGGYTF
15	TRBV12-3/TRBV12-4	many	CASRGAHTYTGELFF
16	TRBV5-6	few	CASSLLDNSGANVLTF
14	TRBV6-1	.	CASRTKSGYREQFF
16	TRBV11-2	few	CASSSHHQRGQETQYF
14	TRBV6-1	many	CASSYHRGGTEAFF
15	TRBV10-3	.	CAIRLAGGGTGELFF
13	TRBV7-2	many	CASSPPPSYEQYF
17	TRBV4-1	.	CASSQGLAGRGPYEQYF
15	TRBV28	many	CASSPPTSGSTTQYF
14	TRBV18	many	CASYGLADTGELFF
15	TRBV19	.	CASSILAGINYEQYF
17	TRBV25-1	few	CASSELTGTLTSNEQFF